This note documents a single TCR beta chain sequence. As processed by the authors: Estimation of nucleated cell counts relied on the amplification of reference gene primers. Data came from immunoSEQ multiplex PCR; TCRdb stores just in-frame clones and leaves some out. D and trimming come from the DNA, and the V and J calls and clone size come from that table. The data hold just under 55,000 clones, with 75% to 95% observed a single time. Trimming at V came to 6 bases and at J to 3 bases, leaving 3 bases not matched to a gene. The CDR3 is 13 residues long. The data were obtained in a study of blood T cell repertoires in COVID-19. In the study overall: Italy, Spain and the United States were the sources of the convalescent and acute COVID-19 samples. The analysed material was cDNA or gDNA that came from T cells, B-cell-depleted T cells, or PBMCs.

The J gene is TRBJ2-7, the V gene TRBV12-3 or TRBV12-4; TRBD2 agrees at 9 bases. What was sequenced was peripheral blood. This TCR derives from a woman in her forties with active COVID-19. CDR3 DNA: TGTGCCAGCAGGGGTAGCGGGGGCTACGAGCAGTACTTC. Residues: CASRGSGGYEQYF.